This entry lists 26 T cell receptor beta chains sequenced from one sample in a study of PD-1 blockade in classical Hodgkin lymphoma. Assay used: immunoSEQ multiplex PCR; TCRdb lists only in-frame clones, some missing. This sample has 40,000 to 50,000 clones, with just under 80% found just once. Every single patient, without exception, relapsed after autologous stem cell transplantation, and brentuximab vedotin exposure varied. The sample consisted of peripheral blood mononuclear cells (PBMCs), taken at baseline. The receptors originated from a human donor with classical Hodgkin lymphoma.

This clone showed up just once. V usage is TRBV9 and J usage is TRBJ1-1, with D uncertain. Germline CDR1 SGDLS, CDR2 YYNGEE. V lost 4 bases, J lost 3 bases, and 16 bases lay in between. This CDR3 has 15 amino acids. CDR3 in amino acids: CASSQMGFRDTEAFF. DNA of the CDR3: TGTGCCAGCAGCCAGATGGGGTTTCGGGACACTGAAGCTTTCTTT.

This sequence joins TRBV7-3 and TRBJ1-2; 7 positions match TRBD1. Per the germline V gene, CDR1 is SGHTA and CDR2 is FQGTGA. The CDR3 loop spans 14 amino acids. The junction had 8 bases not matched to a gene; V was cut back by 4 bases and J by 6 bases. The CDR3 sequence is CASSSRQGRNGYTF. The DNA of the CDR3 is TGTGCCAGCAGCTCCAGACAGGGAAGGAATGGCTACACCTTC.

This chain uses TRBV12-5 with TRBJ2-3; TRBD2 agrees at 13 bases. With 2 bases clipped from V and 3 bases from J, the junction kept 11 bases outside the gene matches. CDR1 and CDR2 (germline): LGHNT, FRNRAP. The CDR3 contains 19 residues. In DNA, the CDR3 is TGTGCTAGTGGTTTGCCACTCATACTAGCGGGGGGGCCTACAGATACGCAGTATTTT. Translating gives CASGLPLILAGGPTDTQYF. Filled out from reference TRBV12-5 and TRBJ2-3, the complete variable domain reads DARVTQTPRHKVTEMGQEVTMRCQPILGHNTVFWYRQTMMQGLELLAYFRNRAPLDDSGMPKDRFSAEMPDATLATLKIQPSEPRDSAVYFCASGLPLILAGGPTDTQYFGPGTRLTVL.

The chain carries TRBV30 and TRBJ1-6; D is perhaps TRBD1 (5 bases). Per the germline V gene, CDR1 is GTSNPN and CDR2 is SVGIG (reference sequence). V was cut by 4 bases and J by 13 bases, with 20 bases left in between. There are 14 residues in the CDR3. The CDR3 region is CAWTPGGGRSPLHF. Written as DNA, the CDR3 is TGTGCCTGGACCCCCGGGGGGGGACGGTCGCCCCTCCACTTT.

In regard to this clone: Other DNA sequences in this specimen translate into the identical CDR3. The rearrangement uses TRBV7-2 and TRBJ2-7, with D unclear. The V gene lost 1 base and the J gene lost 3 bases, with 7 bases spanning the gap. This CDR3 comprises 13 residues. Germline V gene data show CDR1 as SGHTA and CDR2 as FQGNSA. CDR3 sequence (DNA): TGTGCCAGCAGCTTAGACCCTGACTACGAGCAGTACTTC. Residues: CASSLDPDYEQYF.

The chain employs TRBV6-6 and TRBJ2-7; D gene uncertain. Germline CDR1 reads MNHNY; CDR2 reads SVGAGI (reference sequence). The CDR3 totals 12 residues. The V end was cut by 0 bases, the J end by 6 bases, with 6 bases between. The CDR3 nucleotides are TGTGCCAGCAGTTACTCAGGTGGCGAGCAGTACTTC. Translating gives CASSYSGGEQYF.

This chain connects TRBV7-9 to TRBJ2-3; D unresolved. The V and J ends lost 2 bases and 0 bases respectively, with 9 bases between them. This CDR3 spans 15 amino acids. Germline loops: CDR1 SEHNR, CDR2 FQNEAQ (reference sequence). CDR3 nucleotide sequence: TGTGCCAGCAGCTTACCGCCCCGAAGCACAGATACGCAGTATTTT. The encoded protein is CASSLPPRSTDTQYF.

The J gene is TRBJ2-3, the V gene TRBV2; 7 positions agree with TRBD2. The CDR3 loop spans 14 amino acids. Germline CDR1 reads SNHLY; CDR2 reads FYNNEI. Trimming removed 4 bases from V and 4 bases from J; junction bases left unmatched: 5. DNA for the CDR3: TGTGCCAGCAGTGTGACGGCGGGGGCAGATACGCAGTATTTT. This translates into CASSVTAGADTQYF.

In nucleotides, the CDR3 is TGCGCCAGCAGCCAAGATTTGGAGGTAGGAGGGGGGGCCGCAGATACGCAGTATTTT. Protein product: CASSQDLEVGGGAADTQYF. The gene calls are TRBV4-1 and TRBJ2-3; tentatively, D is TRBD2 (7 bases). Germline assignment: CDR1 MGHRA and CDR2 YSYEKL. V was cut by 0 bases and J by 4 bases, with 23 bases left in between. This CDR3 region has 19 residues.

This clone occurred a few times. The chain is built from TRBV6-1 and TRBJ2-2; 10 nucleotides align to TRBD2. V lost 6 bases, J lost 3 bases, and 4 bases stayed unmatched. The CDR3 totals 15 residues. Germline V gives CDR1 MNHNS, CDR2 SASEGT. In DNA form, the CDR3 reads TGTGCCAGCAGGGGCAGCGGGGGGGACACCGGGGAGCTGTTTTTT. Translated, it gives CASRGSGGDTGELFF.

The V and J genes are TRBV6-4 and TRBJ2-3; 10 nucleotides align to TRBD2. J was trimmed by 3 bases and V by 4 bases; bases with no gene match: 4. Germline V gene data show CDR1 as MRHNA and CDR2 as SNTAGT. The CDR3 length is 15 residues. CDR3: CASSAASGGTDTQYF. The CDR3 region has the DNA TGTGCCAGCAGTGCGGCTAGCGGGGGTACAGATACGCAGTATTTT.

The chain is built from TRBV14 and TRBJ1-6; D remains unclear. V dropped 4 bases and J dropped 9 bases, with 16 bases sitting between them. Germline CDR1 SGHDN, CDR2 FVKESK. This CDR3 comprises 15 residues. CDR3 DNA sequence: TGTGCCAGCAGCCGGGGATTCGGTCTGAGTTCACCCCTCCACTTT. Its translation is CASSRGFGLSSPLHF.

This clone has only a few counts. The gene calls are TRBV10-2 and TRBJ2-2; D assignment may be TRBD1 or TRBD2 (6 bases each). Germline-derived CDR1 and CDR2 are WSHSY and SAAADI. CDR3 length: 16 residues. V was trimmed by 6 bases and J by 7 bases, leaving 21 bases between them. CDR3 coding DNA: TGCGCCAGCAGCGCTCGGGGGATTGTGACAGGCGGGGAGCTGTTTTTT. This encodes CASSARGIVTGGELFF.

The chain has TRBV4-1 and TRBJ1-4; maybe TRBD1 (5 bases). The CDR3 runs to 17 residues. Trimming removed 0 bases at V and 6 bases at J, with 17 bases between. The V gene's germline CDR1 is MGHRA and CDR2 YSYEKL. DNA of the CDR3: TGCGCCAGCAGCCAAGATTCCTCCGGGGGGTCGGATGAAAAACTGTTTTTT. As protein: CASSQDSSGGSDEKLFF.

The chain combines TRBV2 with TRBJ1-4; D not certain. Germline V gene sequence: CDR1 SNHLY, CDR2 FYNNEI. The V and J ends lost 0 bases and 3 bases respectively, with 8 bases between them. The CDR3 is 15 amino acids. The CDR3 loop reads CASSEAGNSNEKLFF. CDR3 bases: TGTGCCAGCAGTGAAGCAGGGAATTCTAATGAAAAACTGTTTTTT.

This clone is judged medium-sized (0.01 to 0.1%). The chain employs TRBV9 and TRBJ2-7; D is uncertain. The germline V gene has CDR1 SGDLS and CDR2 YYNGEE. Trimming took 3 bases from V and 0 from J, leaving 10 bases between them. CDR3 length equals 14 residues. This chain's CDR3 is CASSAVASSYEQYF. In DNA form, the CDR3 reads TGTGCCAGCAGCGCGGTCGCCAGCTCCTACGAGCAGTACTTC.

The chain is built from TRBV5-1 and TRBJ2-2; D is perhaps TRBD1 or TRBD2 (5 bases each). The CDR3 runs to 16 residues. In germline, CDR1 is SGHRS, CDR2 YFSETQ. Between the trimmed V and J ends, which lost 4 bases and 0 bases, there was a span of 13 bases. The CDR3 loop is CASSLGRTSNTGELFF. For the CDR3, the DNA is TGCGCCAGCAGCCTGGGACGGACTTCGAACACCGGGGAGCTGTTTTTT.

The chain combines TRBV30 with TRBJ2-7; D is perhaps TRBD2 (6 bases). Germline V lookup: CDR1 GTSNPN, CDR2 SVGIG (reference sequence). The CDR3 has 12 residues. The CDR3 spells CVVVRDPYEQYF. CDR3 nucleotides: TGTGTAGTGGTGCGGGATCCCTACGAGCAGTACTTC. The full variable domain, rest sourced from reference TRBV30 and TRBJ2-7, is SQTIHQWPATLVQPVGSPLSLECTVEGTSNPNLYWYRQAAGRGLQLLFYSVGIGQISSEVPQNLSASRPQDRQFILSSKKLLLSDSGFYLCVVVRDPYEQYFGPGTRLTVT.

The V call is TRBV11-2, the J call TRBJ2-5; 7 positions agree with TRBD2. V lost 1 base and J lost 3; bases outside the gene matches: 5. Germline CDR1 SGHAT, CDR2 FQNNGV. This CDR3 spans 15 amino acids. The CDR3 region has the DNA TGTGCCAGCAGCTTAGGACCCCGGGGGGAAGAGACCCAGTACTTC. Residues: CASSLGPRGEETQYF.

This clone was seen only a few times. The chain joins TRBV10-3 to TRBJ1-6; maybe TRBD1 (5 bases). The CDR3 totals 17 residues. CDR1 is ENHRY and CDR2 is SYGVKD in the germline V gene. Trimming shortened V by 5 bases and J by 0 bases, and 14 bases separated the two germline ends. Here the CDR3 reads CAISPRRGGSYNSPLHF. The DNA for the CDR3 is TGTGCCATCAGTCCGAGGAGGGGAGGCTCCTATAATTCACCCCTCCACTTT.

Concerning this clone: Sequence at one end of the junction differs from germline and may be a read error. This rearrangement joins TRBV30 to TRBJ1-6; D ambiguous. This CDR3 comprises 14 residues. Germline V gene sequence: CDR1 GTSNPN, CDR2 SVGIG (reference sequence). CDR3 sequence: CAWKTGENNSPLHF. The CDR3 nucleotides read TGTGCCTGGAAGACCGGGGAAAATAATTCACCTCTCCACTTT.

The rearrangement joins TRBV18 to TRBJ2-3; 7 bases agree with TRBD1. CDR3 length equals 15 residues. With V trimmed by 2 bases and J by 2 bases, 4 bases remained unmatched. Germline CDR1 KGHSH, CDR2 LQKENI. The CDR3 coding sequence is TGTGCCAGCTCACCAGAAGGGGGCTTCACAGATACGCAGTATTTT. Translating it yields CASSPEGGFTDTQYF.

This chain uses TRBV7-3 with TRBJ2-7, with 9 bases identical to TRBD1. With 9 bases clipped from V and 2 bases from J, the junction kept 5 bases outside the gene matches. There are 13 residues in the CDR3. Germline-derived CDR1 and CDR2 are SGHTA and FQGTGA. CDR3 nucleotide sequence: TGTGCCAGGGCGGGGGACAGGGCCTACGAGCAGTACTTC. This translates into CARAGDRAYEQYF.

The V call is TRBV9, the J call TRBJ2-3; 8 positions agree with TRBD2. The CDR3 has 15 amino acids. V shed 5 bases, J shed 2 bases, and the junction held 7 bases outside the gene matches. The germline CDR1 and CDR2 sequences are SGDLS and YYNGEE. CDR3 DNA sequence: TGTGCCAGCAGGTCCAGCGGGGGACTCACAGATACGCAGTATTTT. This sequence encodes CASRSSGGLTDTQYF.

This clone appeared once. V is TRBV30 and J is TRBJ1-1; the D is unclear. V dropped 8 bases and J dropped 0 bases, with 16 bases sitting between them. CDR1 and CDR2 from the germline V gene are GTSNPN and SVGIG (reference sequence). The CDR3 runs 14 residues. The CDR3 sequence: CARTEGIMNTEAFF. Written as DNA, the CDR3 is TGTGCCAGGACGGAGGGAATCATGAACACTGAAGCTTTCTTT.

The chain couples TRBV6-5 to TRBJ2-3, with D hard to call. The CDR3 loop spans 13 amino acids. V was clipped by 5 bases and J by 5 bases, with 11 bases between them. CDR1 and CDR2 (germline): MNHEY, SVGAGI. CDR3 DNA: TGTGCCAGCAGTCGCCCCTTTGAAGATACGCAGTATTTT. Protein sequence: CASSRPFEDTQYF.